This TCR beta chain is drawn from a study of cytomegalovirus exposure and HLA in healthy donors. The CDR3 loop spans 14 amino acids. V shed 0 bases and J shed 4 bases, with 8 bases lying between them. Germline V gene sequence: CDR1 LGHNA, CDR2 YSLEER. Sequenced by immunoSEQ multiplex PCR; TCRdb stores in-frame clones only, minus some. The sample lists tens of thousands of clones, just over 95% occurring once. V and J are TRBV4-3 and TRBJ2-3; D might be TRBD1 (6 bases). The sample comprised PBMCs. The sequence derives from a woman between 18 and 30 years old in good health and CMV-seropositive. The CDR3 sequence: CASSQDWTADTQYF. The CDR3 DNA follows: TGCGCCAGCAGCCAAGATTGGACAGCAGATACGCAGTATTTT.